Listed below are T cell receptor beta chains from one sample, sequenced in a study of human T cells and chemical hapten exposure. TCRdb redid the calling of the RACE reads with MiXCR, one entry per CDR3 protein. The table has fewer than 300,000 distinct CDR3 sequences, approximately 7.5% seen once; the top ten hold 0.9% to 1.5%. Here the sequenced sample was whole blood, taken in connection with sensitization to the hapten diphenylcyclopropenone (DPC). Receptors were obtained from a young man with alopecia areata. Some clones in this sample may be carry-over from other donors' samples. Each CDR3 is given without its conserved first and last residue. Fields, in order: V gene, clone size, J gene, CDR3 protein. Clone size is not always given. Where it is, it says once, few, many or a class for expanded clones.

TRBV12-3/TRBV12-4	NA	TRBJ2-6	ASSFSSTGGTNVLT
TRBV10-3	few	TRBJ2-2	ASHRTENTGELF
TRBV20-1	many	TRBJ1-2	SALRSAGWRGYT
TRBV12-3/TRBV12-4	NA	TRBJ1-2	ASTLGAGYT
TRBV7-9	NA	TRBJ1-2	ASLPSFGGYT
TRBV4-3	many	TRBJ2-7	ASSQVTGGSEQY
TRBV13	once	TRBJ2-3	ASRLSRRGSTDTQY
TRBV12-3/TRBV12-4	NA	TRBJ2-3	ASSSGEGASTDTQY
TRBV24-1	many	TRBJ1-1	ATRPAGRGTEAF
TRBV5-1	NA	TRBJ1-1	ASSFQGRGAF
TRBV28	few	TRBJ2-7	ASSVTGSLAGAYEQY
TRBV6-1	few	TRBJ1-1	ASSRWGNTEAF
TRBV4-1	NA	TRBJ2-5	ASSRGPLEVQY
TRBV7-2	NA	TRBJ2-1	ASSLAFGGAYNEQF
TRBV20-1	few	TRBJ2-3	SADSGESTDTQY
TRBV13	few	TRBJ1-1	ASSYGLGFNTEAF
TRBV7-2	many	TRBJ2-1	ASSLYRSSYNEQF
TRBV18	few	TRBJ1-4	ASSPQGAKGLF
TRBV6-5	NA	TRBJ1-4	ASSREETGGGEKLF
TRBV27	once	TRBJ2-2	ASGLAGVHTGELF
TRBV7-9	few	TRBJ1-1	ASSYRTGTEAF
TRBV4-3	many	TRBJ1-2	ASSQGGVANYGYT
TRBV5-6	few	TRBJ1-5	ASSFWGSVNQPQH
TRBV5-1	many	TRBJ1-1	ASRQGNTEAF
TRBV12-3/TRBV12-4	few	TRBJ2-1	ASSFRVLSYNEQF
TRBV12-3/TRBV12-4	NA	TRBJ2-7	ASRDSFSYEQY
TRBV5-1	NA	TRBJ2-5	ASSSGGDFKETQY
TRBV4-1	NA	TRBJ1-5	ASSHPGQGVIQPQH
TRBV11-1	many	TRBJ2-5	ASSLISISGQETQY
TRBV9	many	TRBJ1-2	ASSVDPDYGYT
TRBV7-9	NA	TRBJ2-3	ASSGELAGLRTDTQY
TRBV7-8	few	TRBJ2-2	ASSVGQGATGELF
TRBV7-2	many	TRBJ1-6	ASSSAGPFNNSPLH
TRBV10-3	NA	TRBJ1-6	AIRQDERLDATSYNSPLH